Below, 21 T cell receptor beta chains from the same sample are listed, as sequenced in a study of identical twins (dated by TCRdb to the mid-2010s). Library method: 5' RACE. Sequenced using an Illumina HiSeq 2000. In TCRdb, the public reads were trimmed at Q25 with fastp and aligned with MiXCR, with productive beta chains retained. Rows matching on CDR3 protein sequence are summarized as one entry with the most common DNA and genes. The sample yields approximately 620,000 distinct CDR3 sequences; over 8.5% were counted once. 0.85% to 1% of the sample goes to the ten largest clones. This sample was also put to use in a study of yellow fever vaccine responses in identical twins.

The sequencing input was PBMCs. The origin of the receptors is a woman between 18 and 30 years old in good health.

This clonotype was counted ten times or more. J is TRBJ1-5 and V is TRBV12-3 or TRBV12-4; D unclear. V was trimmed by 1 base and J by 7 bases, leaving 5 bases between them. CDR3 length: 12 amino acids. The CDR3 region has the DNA TGTGCCAGCAGTTTAGGGAAACAGCCCCAGCATTTT. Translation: CASSLGKQPQHF.

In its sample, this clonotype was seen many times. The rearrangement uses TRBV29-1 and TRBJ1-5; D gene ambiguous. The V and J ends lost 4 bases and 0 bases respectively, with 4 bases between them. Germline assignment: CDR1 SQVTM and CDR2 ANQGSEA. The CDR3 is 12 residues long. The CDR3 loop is CSVVSSNQPQHF. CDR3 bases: TGCAGCGTTGTAAGTAGCAATCAGCCCCAGCATTTT.

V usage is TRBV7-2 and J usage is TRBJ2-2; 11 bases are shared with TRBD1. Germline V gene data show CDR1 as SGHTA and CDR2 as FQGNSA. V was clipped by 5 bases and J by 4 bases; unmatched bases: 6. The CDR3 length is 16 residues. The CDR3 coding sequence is TGTGCCAGCAGCCGGACAGGGGGCGGTTTCACCGGGGAGCTGTTTTTT. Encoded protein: CASSRTGGGFTGELFF.

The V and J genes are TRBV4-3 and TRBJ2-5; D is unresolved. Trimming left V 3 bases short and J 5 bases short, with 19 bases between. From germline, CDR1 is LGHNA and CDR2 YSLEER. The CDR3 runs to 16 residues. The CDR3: CASSQLLSRARETQYF. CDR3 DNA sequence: TGCGCCAGCAGCCAGCTCTTGTCCCGGGCCCGGGAGACCCAGTACTTC.

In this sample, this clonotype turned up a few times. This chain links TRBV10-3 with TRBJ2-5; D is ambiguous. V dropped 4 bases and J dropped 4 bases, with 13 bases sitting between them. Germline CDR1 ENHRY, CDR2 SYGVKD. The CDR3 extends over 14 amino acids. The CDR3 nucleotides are TGTGCCATCAGTGTGGGCAGCCTGGCAGAGACCCAGTACTTC. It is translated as CAISVGSLAETQYF.

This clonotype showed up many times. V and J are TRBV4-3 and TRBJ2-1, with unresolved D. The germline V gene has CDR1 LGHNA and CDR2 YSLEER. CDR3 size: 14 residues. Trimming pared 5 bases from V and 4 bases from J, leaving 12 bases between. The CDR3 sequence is CASSTQTEYNEQFF. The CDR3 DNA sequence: TGCGCCAGCAGCACTCAAACGGAATACAATGAGCAGTTCTTC.

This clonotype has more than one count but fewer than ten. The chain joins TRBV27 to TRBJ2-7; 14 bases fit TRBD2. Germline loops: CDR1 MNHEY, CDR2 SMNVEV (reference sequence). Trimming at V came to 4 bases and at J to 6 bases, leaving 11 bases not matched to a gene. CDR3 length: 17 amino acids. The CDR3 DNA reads TGTGCCAGCAGTTCCTATCCGGGACTAGCGGGAGTATTCGAGCAGTACTTC. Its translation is CASSSYPGLAGVFEQYF.

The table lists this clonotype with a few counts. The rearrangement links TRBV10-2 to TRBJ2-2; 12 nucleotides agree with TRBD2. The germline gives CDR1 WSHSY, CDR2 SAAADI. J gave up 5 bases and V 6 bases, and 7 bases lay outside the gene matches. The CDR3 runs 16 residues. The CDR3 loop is CASSATSGRGTGELFF. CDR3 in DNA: TGCGCCAGCAGCGCGACTAGCGGGAGAGGAACCGGGGAGCTGTTTTTT.

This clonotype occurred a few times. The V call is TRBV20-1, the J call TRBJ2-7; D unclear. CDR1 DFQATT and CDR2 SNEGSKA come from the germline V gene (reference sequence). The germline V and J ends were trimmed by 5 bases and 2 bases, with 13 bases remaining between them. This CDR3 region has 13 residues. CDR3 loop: CSADPESTYEQYF. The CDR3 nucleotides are TGCAGTGCTGATCCGGAAAGTACCTACGAGCAGTACTTC.

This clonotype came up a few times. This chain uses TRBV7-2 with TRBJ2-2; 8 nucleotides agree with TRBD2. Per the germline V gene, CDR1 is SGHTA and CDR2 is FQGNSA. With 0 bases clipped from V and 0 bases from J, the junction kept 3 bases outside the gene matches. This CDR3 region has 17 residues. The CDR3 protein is CASSLASGVTNTGELFF. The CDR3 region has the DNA TGTGCCAGCAGCTTAGCTAGCGGGGTTACGAACACCGGGGAGCTGTTTTTT.

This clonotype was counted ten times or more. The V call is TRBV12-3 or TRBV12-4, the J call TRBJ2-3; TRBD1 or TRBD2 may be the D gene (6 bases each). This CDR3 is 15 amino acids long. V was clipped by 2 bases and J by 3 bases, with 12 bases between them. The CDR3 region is CASSLKGGWTDTQYF. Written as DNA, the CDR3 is TGTGCCAGCAGTTTAAAGGGGGGCTGGACAGATACGCAGTATTTT.

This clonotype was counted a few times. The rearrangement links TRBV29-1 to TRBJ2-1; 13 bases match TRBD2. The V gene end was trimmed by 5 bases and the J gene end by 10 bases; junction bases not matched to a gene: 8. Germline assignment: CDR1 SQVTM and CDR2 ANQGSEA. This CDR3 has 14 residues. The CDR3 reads CSVLGLAGVGEQFF. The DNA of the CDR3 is TGCAGCGTTCTTGGACTAGCGGGAGTTGGAGAGCAGTTCTTC.

CDR3 residues: CSVVLGRDSYEQYF. The CDR3 nucleotides read TGCAGCGTTGTCCTGGGGAGAGATTCCTACGAGCAGTACTTC. The chain uses TRBV29-1 and TRBJ2-7; D may be TRBD2 (5 bases). The ends were cut back, 4 bases at V and 1 base at J, with 14 bases in the middle. Germline V gene data show CDR1 as SQVTM and CDR2 as ANQGSEA. The CDR3 runs 14 residues.

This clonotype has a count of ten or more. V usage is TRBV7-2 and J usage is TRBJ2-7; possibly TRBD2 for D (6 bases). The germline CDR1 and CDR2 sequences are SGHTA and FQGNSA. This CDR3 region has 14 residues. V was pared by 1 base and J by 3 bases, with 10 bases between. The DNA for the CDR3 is TGTGCCAGCAGCTTAGTTCAGGGACTCTACGAGCAGTACTTC. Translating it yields CASSLVQGLYEQYF.

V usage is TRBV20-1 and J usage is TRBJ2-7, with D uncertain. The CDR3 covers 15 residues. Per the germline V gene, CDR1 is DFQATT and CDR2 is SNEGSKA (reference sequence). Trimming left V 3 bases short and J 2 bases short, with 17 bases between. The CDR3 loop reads CSARFLRRPPYEQYF. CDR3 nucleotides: TGCAGTGCTAGGTTCCTCCGCCGGCCCCCCTACGAGCAGTACTTC.

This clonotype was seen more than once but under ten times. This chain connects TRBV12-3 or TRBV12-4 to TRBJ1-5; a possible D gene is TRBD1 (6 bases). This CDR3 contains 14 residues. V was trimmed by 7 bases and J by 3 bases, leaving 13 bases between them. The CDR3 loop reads CASKHRDPNQPQHF. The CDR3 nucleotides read TGTGCCAGCAAACACAGGGACCCCAATCAGCCCCAGCATTTT.

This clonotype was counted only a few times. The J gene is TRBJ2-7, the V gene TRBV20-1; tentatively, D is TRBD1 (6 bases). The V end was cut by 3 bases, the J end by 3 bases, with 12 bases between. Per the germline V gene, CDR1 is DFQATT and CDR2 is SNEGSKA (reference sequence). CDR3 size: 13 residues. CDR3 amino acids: CSASAGALYEQYF. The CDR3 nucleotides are TGCAGTGCTAGTGCAGGGGCCCTCTACGAGCAGTACTTC.

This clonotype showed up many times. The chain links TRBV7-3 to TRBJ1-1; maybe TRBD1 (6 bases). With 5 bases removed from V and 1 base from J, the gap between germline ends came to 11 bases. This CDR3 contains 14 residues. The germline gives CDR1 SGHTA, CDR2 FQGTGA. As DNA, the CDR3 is TGTGCCAGCAGCGCCGGACAGTCGAACACTGAAGCTTTCTTT. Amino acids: CASSAGQSNTEAFF.

The CDR3 loop is CASSVGQGLNEQYF. The CDR3 DNA reads as TGTGCCAGCAGTGTGGGGCAGGGACTTAACGAGCAGTACTTC. V usage is TRBV2 and J usage is TRBJ2-7; a possible D gene is TRBD2 (6 bases). Germline CDR1 is SNHLY and CDR2 is FYNNEI. The CDR3 sequence is 14 residues long. The ends were cut back, 4 bases at V and 5 bases at J, with 15 bases in the middle.

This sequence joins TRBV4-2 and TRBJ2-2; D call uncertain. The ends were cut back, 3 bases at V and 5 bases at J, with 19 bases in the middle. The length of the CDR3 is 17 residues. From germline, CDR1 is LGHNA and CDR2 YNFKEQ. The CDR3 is CASSQVTGLPRTGELFF. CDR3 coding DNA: TGTGCCAGCAGCCAGGTAACCGGGTTACCGAGGACCGGGGAGCTGTTTTTT.

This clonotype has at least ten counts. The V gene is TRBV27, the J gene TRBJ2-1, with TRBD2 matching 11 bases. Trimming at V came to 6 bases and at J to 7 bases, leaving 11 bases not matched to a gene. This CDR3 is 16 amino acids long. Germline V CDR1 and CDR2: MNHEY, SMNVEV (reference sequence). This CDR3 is CASSPLVAGGVNEQFF. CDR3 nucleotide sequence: TGTGCCAGCAGCCCCTTGGTAGCGGGGGGGGTTAATGAGCAGTTCTTC.